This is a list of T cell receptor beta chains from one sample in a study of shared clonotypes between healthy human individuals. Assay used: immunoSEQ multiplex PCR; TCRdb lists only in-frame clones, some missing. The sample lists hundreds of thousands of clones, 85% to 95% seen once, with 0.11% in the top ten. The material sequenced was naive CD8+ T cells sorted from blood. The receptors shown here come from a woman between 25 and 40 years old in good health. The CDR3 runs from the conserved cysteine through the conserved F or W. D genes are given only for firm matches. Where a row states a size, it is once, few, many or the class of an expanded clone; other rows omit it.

DNA: TGTGCCAGCAGTTACGTGGCAGGGTTTCAAAATGAGCAGTTCTTC; CDR3: CASSYVAGFQNEQFF; D: .; size: .; J: TRBJ2-1; V: TRBV6-6
DNA: TGCGCCAGCAGCTTGGCACAGGGCCTATCCTACGAGCAGTACTTC; CDR3: CASSLAQGLSYEQYF; D: .; size: .; J: TRBJ2-7; V: TRBV5-1
DNA: TGTGCCTGGAGTGTAGGATACGAGCAGTACTTC; CDR3: CAWSVGYEQYF; D: .; size: .; J: TRBJ2-7; V: TRBV30
DNA: TGTGCCAGCAGCCAAGATCGCGGACGGGACTCTGGAAACACCATATATTTT; CDR3: CASSQDRGRDSGNTIYF; D: .; size: .; J: TRBJ1-3; V: TRBV4-2
DNA: TGTGCCAGCAGCAACAGCGGCTCCTACGAGCAGTACTTC; CDR3: CASSNSGSYEQYF; D: .; size: .; J: TRBJ2-7; V: TRBV5-4
DNA: TGTGCCAGCAGCTTTAGCGGCCCCCCAGATACGCAGTATTTT; CDR3: CASSFSGPPDTQYF; D: .; size: once; J: TRBJ2-3; V: TRBV21-1
DNA: TGTGCCAGTAGTATTAGGGACTCCAACAACTACGAGCAGTACTTC; CDR3: CASSIRDSNNYEQYF; D: .; size: .; J: TRBJ2-7; V: TRBV19
DNA: TGTGCCAGCAGCCCAGACAGGGACTCTGGAAACACCATATATTTT; CDR3: CASSPDRDSGNTIYF; D: TRBD1; size: once; J: TRBJ1-3; V: TRBV5-5
DNA: TGTGCCAGCAGTTTAAGCAGAGTGAACACTGAAGCTTTCTTT; CDR3: CASSLSRVNTEAFF; D: .; size: .; J: TRBJ1-1; V: TRBV28
DNA: TGTGCCAGCAGCAACCCATTAGCGGGGTCGGCTATCCACGAGCAGTACTTC; CDR3: CASSNPLAGSAIHEQYF; D: TRBD2; size: .; J: TRBJ2-7; V: TRBV2
DNA: TGTGCCAGCAGTTTAGCGGGAGGGTCCTACGAGCAGTACTTC; CDR3: CASSLAGGSYEQYF; D: TRBD2; size: few; J: TRBJ2-7; V: TRBV28
DNA: TGCGCCAGCAGCATCGGACCCACCACCAGCAATGAGCAGTTCTTC; CDR3: CASSIGPTTSNEQFF; D: .; size: .; J: TRBJ2-1; V: TRBV5-1
DNA: TGTGCCTGGAGTGTACAGGGGCTGCTGGTGGGCGAGCAGTACTTC; CDR3: CAWSVQGLLVGEQYF; D: TRBD1; size: .; J: TRBJ2-7; V: TRBV30
DNA: TGTGCCATCAGTGGAGGGCTAGACTCAAACCCAGATACGCAGTATTTT; CDR3: CAISGGLDSNPDTQYF; D: .; size: .; J: TRBJ2-3; V: TRBV10-3
DNA: TGTGCCAGCAGTTTTTGGGAAGGGGGCGCGGGTGGCTACACCTTC; CDR3: CASSFWEGGAGGYTF; D: TRBD1; size: .; J: TRBJ1-2; V: TRBV28
DNA: TGTGCCAGCAGTAAGTTCGGTCAGCCCCAGCATTTT; CDR3: CASSKFGQPQHF; D: .; size: .; J: TRBJ1-5; V: TRBV28
DNA: TGTGCCAGCGGGGGGACAGGGTCTAATGAAAAACTGTTTTTT; CDR3: CASGGTGSNEKLFF; D: TRBD1; size: .; J: TRBJ1-4; V: TRBV7-9
DNA: TGTGCCAGCAGCGTAAGGGGAGGCGGTCGCGAGCAGTACTTC; CDR3: CASSVRGGGREQYF; D: .; size: .; J: TRBJ2-7; V: TRBV9
DNA: TGTGCCAGCAGCCTAGGACTAGCGGGGTCCTACGAGCAGTACTTC; CDR3: CASSLGLAGSYEQYF; D: TRBD2; size: .; J: TRBJ2-7; V: TRBV7-6
DNA: TGTGCCAGCAGCTCCCACTTTGTCGGGGCCAACGTCCTGACTTTC; CDR3: CASSSHFVGANVLTF; D: .; size: .; J: TRBJ2-6; V: TRBV7-9
DNA: TGCGCCAGCAGCCCCCGCAGGTTGGGGTTATACTACGAGCAGTACTTC; CDR3: CASSPRRLGLYYEQYF; D: .; size: .; J: TRBJ2-7; V: TRBV5-1
DNA: TGTGCCATCCCAGGGGGATCCCCCACCGGGGAGCTGTTTTTT; CDR3: CAIPGGSPTGELFF; D: TRBD1; size: .; J: TRBJ2-2; V: TRBV13
DNA: TGTGCCAGCAGCTTATATGTTAACGAGCAGTACTTC; CDR3: CASSLYVNEQYF; D: .; size: once; J: TRBJ2-7; V: TRBV13
DNA: TGTGCCATCAGTGAGTCGGGCATTTCAACTAACTATGGCTACACCTTC; CDR3: CAISESGISTNYGYTF; D: .; size: .; J: TRBJ1-2; V: TRBV10-3
DNA: TGTGCCAGCAGCCAGGGTGGACAGGGCATCGGCGGCTACACCTTC; CDR3: CASSQGGQGIGGYTF; D: TRBD1; size: .; J: TRBJ1-2; V: TRBV4-2
DNA: TGCAGCGTTGAAGAGTCCCTCTCCTACGAGCAGTACTTC; CDR3: CSVEESLSYEQYF; D: .; size: .; J: TRBJ2-7; V: TRBV29-1
DNA: TGTGCCATCAGTGAGTCTAATCAGCCCCAGCATTTT; CDR3: CAISESNQPQHF; D: .; size: once; J: TRBJ1-5; V: TRBV10-3
DNA: TGTGCCAGCAGCACCGAGATTCCGAATAGCAATCAGCCCCAGCATTTT; CDR3: CASSTEIPNSNQPQHF; D: .; size: .; J: TRBJ1-5; V: TRBV21-1
DNA: TGTGCCAGCAGTTTCCCCCTCGAGATAATAGCGGGAGATAAAAGCACCCACGAGCAGTACTTC; CDR3: CASSFPLEIIAGDKSTHEQYF; D: TRBD2; size: once; J: TRBJ2-7; V: TRBV28
DNA: TGTGCCAGCAGCTCAGGACTAGCGGGAGTTAGCGAGCAGTACTTC; CDR3: CASSSGLAGVSEQYF; D: TRBD2; size: once; J: TRBJ2-7; V: TRBV11-1
DNA: TGTGCCAGCAGACCTCTAGCGGGAGGCCTGACCGGGGAGCTGTTTTTT; CDR3: CASRPLAGGLTGELFF; D: TRBD2; size: .; J: TRBJ2-2; V: TRBV28
DNA: TGTGCCAGCAGCGTCTCCCGGGGAGCAGAGACCCAGTACTTC; CDR3: CASSVSRGAETQYF; D: .; size: .; J: TRBJ2-5; V: TRBV9
DNA: TGTGCCAGCAGCTTCGGGAGGGACCTCATGAACACTGAAGCTTTCTTT; CDR3: CASSFGRDLMNTEAFF; D: .; size: .; J: TRBJ1-1; V: TRBV7-9
DNA: TGTGCCAGTAGTATCTCTTATCAGCCCCAGCATTTT; CDR3: CASSISYQPQHF; D: .; size: .; J: TRBJ1-5; V: TRBV19
DNA: TGTGCCAGCAGTGATGGTTTGTCCTACGAGCAGTACTTC; CDR3: CASSDGLSYEQYF; D: .; size: .; J: TRBJ2-7; V: TRBV25-1
DNA: TGTGCCAGCCGCAAGGCGGGTTTTTCAACTAATGAAAAACTGTTTTTT; CDR3: CASRKAGFSTNEKLFF; D: .; size: .; J: TRBJ1-4; V: TRBV27
DNA: TGCGCCAGCACCATGAGGCCCAGCGGGAGTGGGACCTACGAGCAGTACTTC; CDR3: CASTMRPSGSGTYEQYF; D: TRBD2; size: .; J: TRBJ2-7; V: TRBV5-1